These 10 T cell receptor beta chains came from one sample sequenced in a study of T cells in Graves' hyperthyroidism and ophthalmopathy. Authors of the study amplified TCR beta CDR3 regions from RNA transcripts. First-round RT-PCR with HTBI primers amplified the TCR CDR3 region. A single record per CDR3 protein comes from TCRdb applying MiXCR to the multiplex PCR reads. The sample has over 200,000 distinct CDR3 sequences; 17% are singletons. What was sequenced was blood. The source of these receptors is a man aged 45-65 years with Graves' hyperthyroidism.

The table lists this clonotype with a few counts. The chain recombines TRBV19 with TRBJ2-2, with 8 bases lining up with TRBD1. This CDR3 region has 19 residues. Trimming cost V 6 bases and J 2 bases; bases outside gene matches: 17. The germline CDR1 and CDR2 sequences are LNHDA and SQIVND (reference sequence). CDR3 region: CASRPGQGRFEGNTGELFF. In nucleotides, the CDR3 is TGTGCCAGTAGACCCGGACAGGGAAGGTTTGAGGGAAACACCGGGGAGCTGTTTTTT.

This clonotype occurred a few times. The chain recombines TRBV12-3 or TRBV12-4 with TRBJ2-2; a possible D gene is TRBD1 (6 bases). V was clipped by 4 bases and J by 1 base, with 10 bases between them. CDR3 length equals 15 residues. For the CDR3, the DNA is TGTGCCAGCAGTTACCAACAGGGGAACACCGGGGAGCTGTTTTTT. Translation: CASSYQQGNTGELFF.

This clonotype has at least ten counts. The rearrangement joins TRBV20-1 to TRBJ1-3; D unresolved. Germline CDR1 DFQATT, CDR2 SNEGSKA (reference sequence). V was pared by 0 bases and J by 0 bases, with 6 bases between. This CDR3 spans 14 amino acids. The CDR3 spells CSAREPISGNTIYF. The CDR3 coding sequence is TGCAGTGCTAGAGAACCGATCTCTGGAAACACCATATATTTT.

This chain joins TRBV5-1 and TRBJ2-7; 7 nucleotides align to TRBD1. V lost 4 bases to trimming and J lost 9 bases; unmatched junction nucleotides: 10. Looked up from germline, CDR1 is SGHRS and CDR2 is YFSETQ. The CDR3 is 13 amino acids. The CDR3 spells CASSRDSGIAQYF. The CDR3, as DNA: TGCGCCAGCAGCAGGGACAGTGGGATCGCGCAGTACTTC.

J is TRBJ2-7 and V is TRBV5-1; 11 bases align to TRBD2. Losses at the gene ends were 0 bases for V and 5 bases for J; bases not matched to a gene: 13. This CDR3 is built from 18 residues. Looked up from germline, CDR1 is SGHRS and CDR2 is YFSETQ. In DNA, the CDR3 is TGCGCCAGCAGCTTGGAGGGTAGCGGGAGGGCCCCCATGAACGAGCAGTACTTC. Protein sequence: CASSLEGSGRAPMNEQYF.

This clonotype showed up many times. The chain combines TRBV7-6 with TRBJ2-3; D is possibly TRBD1 or TRBD2 (6 bases each). V was shortened by 2 bases and J by 1 base, with 10 bases between the two germline ends. CDR1 and CDR2 (germline): SGHVS, FNYEAQ. This CDR3 has 15 amino acids. CDR3 in DNA: TGTGCCAGCAGCTTACTTAGGGGGGGCACAGATACGCAGTATTTT. Residues: CASSLLRGGTDTQYF.

This clonotype has ten or more counts. V gene TRBV24-1 combines with J gene TRBJ2-7; no clear D. The length of the CDR3 is 13 residues. V lost 9 bases and J lost 0, with 11 bases in between. Germline V gene data show CDR1 as KGHDR and CDR2 as SFDVKD. Written as DNA, the CDR3 is TGTGCCACCTCTGCGGCCCCCTCCTACGAGCAGTACTTC. This translates into CATSAAPSYEQYF.

In its sample, this clonotype was seen a few times. The chain combines TRBV14 with TRBJ2-2; possible D gene TRBD2, 5 bases. Per germline, CDR1 SGHDN and CDR2 FVKESK. V lost 4 bases and J lost 8, with 11 bases in between. The CDR3 has 13 amino acids. CDR3 nucleotides: TGTGCCAGCAGCCCGATCCGGGGAGGGGAGCTGTTTTTT. Its translation is CASSPIRGGELFF.

This clonotype was seen ten or more times. The V call is TRBV20-1, the J call TRBJ2-1; 7 positions agree with TRBD2. This CDR3 spans 13 amino acids. CDR1 is DFQATT and CDR2 is SNEGSKA in the germline V gene (reference sequence). After removal of 5 bases from V and 5 bases from J, the junction contained 6 bases not matched to a gene. The CDR3 DNA is TGCAGTGCTCTCCCGGGACTAAACAATGAGCAGTTCTTC. This gives the protein CSALPGLNNEQFF.

This clonotype was picked up many times. The V and J genes are TRBV5-1 and TRBJ2-3; D ambiguous. The CDR3 extends over 16 amino acids. Trimming removed 3 bases from V and 0 bases from J, with 14 bases in between. From germline, CDR1 is SGHRS and CDR2 YFSETQ. CDR3 in DNA: TGCGCCAGCAGCTCACGGGCCAGGCTTAGCACAGATACGCAGTATTTT. It yields the protein CASSSRARLSTDTQYF.